The clone carrying this TCR beta chain was detected only a few times. Here immunoSEQ multiplex PCR was the method, and the copy in TCRdb shows in-frame clones only, minus some. The table includes around 53,000 clones, roughly 86% detected once. The data were taken from a study of OX40 agonist ivuxolimab in advanced cancers. Per the germline V gene, CDR1 is SNHLY and CDR2 is FYNNEI. Trimming left V 6 bases short and J 5 bases short, with 16 bases between. There are 14 residues in the CDR3. This chain links TRBV2 with TRBJ2-5; maybe TRBD1 (5 bases). The receptor was derived from an adult with an advanced solid tumor such as melanoma, head and neck, liver or kidney cancer. The sequences come from CD4+ or CD8+ T cells sorted from blood, collected in a trial of the OX40 agonist ivuxolimab. CDR3 DNA: TGTGCCAGCAGACCCCAGGGTGGGGTGGAGACCCAGTACTTC. It translates to CASRPQGGVETQYF.